A single sample gave rise to the 30 T cell receptor beta chains below, sequenced in a study of PD-L1 blockade in urothelial cancer. The protocol was immunoSEQ multiplex PCR, while the TCRdb copy is restricted to in-frame clones and leaves out a portion. This table holds some 80,000 clones, 87% found once. Material: PBMCs, obtained around atezolizumab (anti-PD-L1) treatment. These TCRs come from a woman between 70 and 85 years old with urothelial cancer.

The V gene is TRBV4-1, the J gene TRBJ2-7; TRBD2 might be the D (6 bases). The CDR3 sequence is 14 residues long. Trimming left V 3 bases short and J 1 base short, with 10 bases between. Germline V gene data show CDR1 as MGHRA and CDR2 as YSYEKL. For the CDR3, the DNA is TGCGCCAGCAGCCAGGCAGGAGGGTCCTACGAGCAGTACTTC. Residues: CASSQAGGSYEQYF.

This clone has just a few counts. This chain uses TRBV5-4 with TRBJ1-1; D call uncertain. Germline-derived CDR1 and CDR2 are SGHNT and YYREEE (reference sequence). Trimming stripped 2 bases from V and 6 bases from J, with 14 bases between. CDR3 length: 14 residues. CDR3 sequence: CASSFGRSVPEAFF. The CDR3 nucleotides read TGTGCCAGCAGCTTCGGGAGGTCGGTCCCTGAAGCTTTCTTT.

V and J are TRBV5-1 and TRBJ1-4; 7 positions match TRBD1. CDR1 is SGHRS, CDR2 YFSETQ, per germline. J was trimmed by 4 bases and V by 4 bases; bases with no gene match: 4. This CDR3 region has 14 residues. Here the CDR3 reads CASSPGTDNEKLFF. For the CDR3, the DNA is TGCGCCAGCAGCCCCGGGACAGATAATGAAAAACTGTTTTTT.

CDR3 sequence (DNA): TGCGCCAGCAGTGGGGTCGGGGGGCCAATGCTAGGTCCTGTGGAGACCCAGTACTTC. Translation gives CASSGVGGPMLGPVETQYF. This rearrangement joins TRBV10-2 to TRBJ2-5; TRBD2 might be the D (7 bases). In germline, CDR1 is WSHSY, CDR2 SAAADI. Trimming took 4 bases from V and 5 from J, leaving 29 bases between them. The CDR3 consists of 19 residues.

The CDR3 nucleotides read TGTGCCTGGAGTGTACGCAATAGTCTACCCAACTATGGCTACACCTTC. It specifies CAWSVRNSLPNYGYTF. The rearrangement joins TRBV30 to TRBJ1-2, with D hard to call. CDR3 size: 16 residues. V was shortened by 0 bases and J by 2 bases, with 16 bases between the two germline ends. Germline values: CDR1 GTSNPN, CDR2 SVGIG (reference sequence).

This chain uses TRBV11-3 with TRBJ2-1; 8 nucleotides match TRBD1. V dropped 2 bases and J dropped 1; count of bases not matched to a gene: 7. Germline CDR1 and CDR2: SGHNT and YENEEA. This CDR3 region has 17 residues. CDR3 loop: CASSLTGQGVSYNEQFF. The CDR3, as DNA: TGTGCCAGCAGCTTAACCGGACAGGGAGTGTCCTACAATGAGCAGTTCTTC.

This clone was picked up a small number of times. The rearrangement joins TRBV19 to TRBJ1-5; 7 positions match TRBD1. Germline V CDR1 and CDR2: LNHDA, SQIVND (reference sequence). This CDR3 comprises 18 residues. V lost 7 bases to trimming and J lost 0 bases; unmatched junction nucleotides: 15. The chain's CDR3 is CASTPTGAPASSNQPQHF. As DNA, the CDR3 is TGTGCCAGTACCCCCACAGGGGCTCCGGCCTCTAGCAATCAGCCCCAGCATTTT.

The rearrangement joins TRBV5-8 to TRBJ1-3; tentatively, D is TRBD1 (6 bases). Trimming cost V 3 bases and J 2 bases, with 12 bases left between them. Germline CDR1 and CDR2: SGHTS and YDEGEE. The CDR3 runs 15 residues. CDR3 loop: CASSYGGGAGNTIYF. As DNA, the CDR3 is TGTGCCAGCAGCTACGGAGGGGGGGCTGGAAACACCATATATTTT.

The V gene is TRBV4-1, the J gene TRBJ2-1; unclear D gene. CDR3 length: 18 residues. From germline, CDR1 is MGHRA and CDR2 YSYEKL. V gave up 0 bases and J gave up 0 bases, with 15 bases separating them. CDR3 protein: CASSQESAASSSYNEQFF. CDR3 nucleotide sequence: TGCGCCAGCAGCCAAGAATCTGCGGCCAGTAGCTCCTACAATGAGCAGTTCTTC.

J is TRBJ2-1 and V is TRBV9; 12 bases are shared with TRBD2. Germline V gives CDR1 SGDLS, CDR2 YYNGEE. This CDR3 region has 19 residues. Trimming removed 4 bases from V and 0 bases from J; junction bases left unmatched: 11. This CDR3 is CASSSGLAGGRSSYNEQFF. The DNA of the CDR3 is TGTGCCAGCAGCTCCGGGCTAGCGGGAGGGCGGAGCTCCTACAATGAGCAGTTCTTC.

This rearrangement joins TRBV7-9 to TRBJ1-6; maybe TRBD1 (5 bases). The CDR3 totals 18 residues. The V and J ends lost 5 bases and 0 bases respectively, with 17 bases between them. Germline V gene data show CDR1 as SEHNR and CDR2 as FQNEAQ (reference sequence). The CDR3 DNA follows: TGTGCCAGCAGCAAAGTCCCGGGACTGATCTCCTATAATTCACCCCTCCACTTT. This sequence encodes CASSKVPGLISYNSPLHF.

For the CDR3, the DNA is TGTGCCAGCCTTGCCAACAGGGCACATAATTCACCCCTCCACTTT. It specifies CASLANRAHNSPLHF. The chain is built from TRBV2 and TRBJ1-6; the D gene is possibly TRBD1 (6 bases). The V end was cut by 8 bases, the J end by 5 bases, with 16 bases between. This CDR3 is built from 15 residues. Germline loops: CDR1 SNHLY, CDR2 FYNNEI.

CDR3 DNA sequence: TGTGCCAGCAGATCTGGGCGGAGGGCAGATACGCAGTATTTT. Amino acid sequence: CASRSGRRADTQYF. The rearrangement uses TRBV7-8 and TRBJ2-3; possibly TRBD2 for D (6 bases). Between the trimmed V and J ends, which lost 6 bases and 4 bases, there was a span of 14 bases. Germline values: CDR1 SGHVS, CDR2 FQNEAQ. There are 14 residues in the CDR3.

This chain links TRBV10-3 with TRBJ1-5; weak D call: TRBD1 (5 bases). Trimming took off 0 bases at V and 3 bases at J, with 9 bases between the two ends. Germline CDR1 is ENHRY and CDR2 is SYGVKD. This CDR3 comprises 15 residues. CDR3 sequence reads: CAISESAGPNQPQHF. The CDR3 DNA follows: TGTGCCATCAGTGAGTCTGCAGGGCCCAATCAGCCCCAGCATTTT.

The chain has TRBV11-2 and TRBJ2-7; D gene ambiguous. The CDR3 runs to 14 residues. Deletions cut 3 bases from V and 2 bases from J, with 11 bases between. Germline V gene lookup returns CDR1 SGHAT and CDR2 FQNNGV. The CDR3 reads CASSFATNPYEQYF. DNA of the CDR3: TGTGCCAGCAGCTTTGCCACAAACCCCTACGAGCAGTACTTC.

The chain is built from TRBV27 and TRBJ2-5, with 11 bases aligning to TRBD1. Losses at the gene ends were 2 bases for V and 5 bases for J; bases not matched to a gene: 7. Germline V CDR1 and CDR2: MNHEY, SMNVEV (reference sequence). The CDR3 is 16 amino acids. The CDR3 DNA sequence: TGTGCCAGCAGTTTAGTGGGACAGGGGGATTGGGAGACCCAGTACTTC. Translation: CASSLVGQGDWETQYF.

This chain uses TRBV30 with TRBJ1-2, with D maybe TRBD1 (6 bases). Germline CDR1 is GTSNPN and CDR2 is SVGIG (reference sequence). Deletions cut 5 bases from V and 8 bases from J, with 27 bases between. The CDR3 has 16 residues. This chain's CDR3 is CAWVGTRGRPQGGYTF. CDR3 bases: TGTGCCTGGGTGGGGACACGAGGCAGGCCCCAAGGCGGCTACACCTTC.

The chain recombines TRBV9 with TRBJ2-2, with 11 bases that match TRBD1. The V segment lost 4 bases and the J segment 6 bases; nucleotides outside the gene matches: 5. The CDR3 has 15 amino acids. In germline, CDR1 is SGDLS, CDR2 YYNGEE. CDR3 in amino acids: CASSFRGQGAGELFF. The DNA for the CDR3 is TGTGCCAGCAGCTTTAGGGGACAGGGGGCCGGGGAGCTGTTTTTT.

The J gene is TRBJ2-7, the V gene TRBV2, with 14 bases fitting TRBD2. This CDR3 has 15 amino acids. Per germline, CDR1 SNHLY and CDR2 FYNNEI. The ends lost 4 bases at V and 4 bases at J; junction bases unmatched: 3. The CDR3 sequence is CASSGLAGGRYEQYF. The CDR3, as DNA: TGTGCCAGCAGTGGACTAGCGGGGGGGCGGTACGAGCAGTACTTC.

The chain carries TRBV7-6 and TRBJ2-1; 8 bases are a match to TRBD1. The CDR3 consists of 16 residues. In germline, CDR1 is SGHVS, CDR2 FNYEAQ. J lost 0 bases, V lost 5 bases, and 6 bases had no gene match. CDR3 sequence (DNA): TGTGCCAGCAGCCCCTTGGGACAGGCCTCCTACAATGAGCAGTTCTTC. It is translated as CASSPLGQASYNEQFF.

The gene calls are TRBV6-1 and TRBJ1-4, with D perhaps matching TRBD1 (6 bases). This CDR3 has 15 residues. Trimming removed 6 bases at V and 3 bases at J, with 14 bases between. The germline V gene has CDR1 MNHNS and CDR2 SASEGT. The CDR3 protein is CASRSDRLPNEKLFF. For the CDR3, the DNA is TGTGCCAGCAGATCCGACAGGCTTCCTAATGAAAAACTGTTTTTT.

This rearrangement joins TRBV18 to TRBJ2-3; D is unclear. This CDR3 is built from 13 residues. Per the germline V gene, CDR1 is KGHSH and CDR2 is LQKENI. V lost 3 bases and J lost 2, with 6 bases in between. The CDR3 bases are TGTGCCAGCTCACCTGAGTTCACAGATACGCAGTATTTT. It yields the protein CASSPEFTDTQYF.

The chain couples TRBV27 to TRBJ2-1, with D perhaps matching TRBD2 (5 bases). The CDR3 loop spans 14 amino acids. CDR1 is MNHEY and CDR2 is SMNVEV in the germline V gene (reference sequence). V shed 6 bases and J shed 10 bases, with 19 bases lying between them. CDR3 sequence (DNA): TGTGCCAGCAGCCTTGGTGGGAGTAATAGAGAGCAGTTCTTC. It codes for CASSLGGSNREQFF.

This chain connects TRBV12-5 to TRBJ1-2; weak D call: TRBD1 (6 bases). Germline values: CDR1 LGHNT, CDR2 FRNRAP. V dropped 2 bases and J dropped 2 bases, with 9 bases sitting between them. The CDR3 is made up of 14 amino acids. CDR3 DNA sequence: TGTGCTAGTGGTTTGTCCGACAGGAACTATGGCTACACCTTC. Its protein product is CASGLSDRNYGYTF.

This clone has more than one count but fewer than ten. The V call is TRBV7-8, the J call TRBJ1-1, with a possible D match to TRBD1 (5 bases). The germline CDR1 and CDR2 sequences are SGHVS and FQNEAQ. V lost 1 base and J 0 bases, leaving 18 bases between the germline ends. The CDR3 covers 18 residues. Here the CDR3 reads CASSLVGLAAGLNTEAFF. The CDR3 DNA sequence: TGTGCCAGCAGCTTAGTCGGTCTGGCGGCAGGGTTGAACACTGAAGCTTTCTTT.

The chain recombines TRBV10-2 with TRBJ1-5; D is ambiguous. The germline gives CDR1 WSHSY, CDR2 SAAADI. CDR3 size: 15 residues. With 3 bases removed from V and 0 bases from J, the gap between germline ends came to 9 bases. As DNA, the CDR3 is TGCGCCAGCAGTGACAGGTCGGCTAGCAATCAGCCCCAGCATTTT. This gives the protein CASSDRSASNQPQHF.

The chain employs TRBV10-3 and TRBJ2-7; the D gene is possibly TRBD2 (7 bases). The CDR3 totals 13 residues. V was shortened by 6 bases and J by 6 bases, with 15 bases between the two germline ends. Looked up from germline, CDR1 is ENHRY and CDR2 is SYGVKD. CDR3 residues: CAISGGQQREQYF. CDR3 in DNA: TGTGCCATCAGCGGGGGGCAACAGCGCGAGCAGTACTTC.

For the CDR3, the DNA is TGCGCCAGCAGCCCGACAGGGTTCTCTACCTATGGCTACACCTTC. This encodes CASSPTGFSTYGYTF. The chain carries TRBV5-1 and TRBJ1-2, with 7 bases matching TRBD1. The ends lost 4 bases at V and 4 bases at J; junction bases unmatched: 10. The CDR3 spans 15 residues. Germline V gives CDR1 SGHRS, CDR2 YFSETQ.

The chain combines TRBV6-6 with TRBJ2-3; TRBD2 is a possible D gene (5 bases). The CDR3 has 16 residues. Trimming removed 6 bases at V and 0 bases at J, with 16 bases between. Germline CDR1 MNHNY, CDR2 SVGAGI (reference sequence). In DNA, the CDR3 is TGTGCCAGCAGCCGCCCCCGGGGATCTAGCACAGATACGCAGTATTTT. Translating gives CASSRPRGSSTDTQYF.

This rearrangement joins TRBV5-4 to TRBJ1-2, with 9 positions matching TRBD1. The CDR3 consists of 15 residues. CDR1 and CDR2 (germline): SGHNT, YYREEE (reference sequence). V was clipped by 5 bases and J by 1 base; unmatched bases: 6. The CDR3 DNA sequence: TGTGCCAGCAGTGAACCGGACAGGGGTAACTATGGCTACACCTTC. It codes for CASSEPDRGNYGYTF.